Sequencing of this TCR beta chain was carried out in a study of cytomegalovirus exposure and HLA in healthy donors. There are a few counts of this clone. The PCR made use of 60 Vbeta and 13 Jbeta primers. TCRdb's copy holds only in-frame clones and misses some; the assay was immunoSEQ multiplex PCR. Among roughly 100,000 clones listed, less than 80% were seen once. Germline values: CDR1 SGHVS, CDR2 FNYEAQ. The CDR3 is 15 residues long. With 1 base removed from V and 3 bases from J, the gap between germline ends came to 13 bases. Material for sequencing was PBMCs. The sequence came from a woman between 35 and 50 years old in good health and CMV-seronegative. This sequence joins TRBV7-6 and TRBJ2-7; TRBD1 is a possible D gene (6 bases). The CDR3 nucleotides read TGTGCCAGCAGCTTAGAACAGGGTAGGGGCTACGAGCAGTACTTC. Protein: CASSLEQGRGYEQYF.